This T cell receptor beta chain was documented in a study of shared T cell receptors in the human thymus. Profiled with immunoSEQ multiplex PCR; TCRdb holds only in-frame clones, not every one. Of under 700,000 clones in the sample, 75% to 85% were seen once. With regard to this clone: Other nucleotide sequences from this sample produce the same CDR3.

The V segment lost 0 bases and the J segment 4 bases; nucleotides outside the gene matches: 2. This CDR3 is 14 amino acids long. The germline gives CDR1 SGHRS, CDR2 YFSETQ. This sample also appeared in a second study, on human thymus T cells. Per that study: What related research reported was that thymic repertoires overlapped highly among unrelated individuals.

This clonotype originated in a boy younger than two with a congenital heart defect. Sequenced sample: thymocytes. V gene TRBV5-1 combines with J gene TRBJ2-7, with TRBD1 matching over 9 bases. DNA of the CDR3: TGCGCCAGCAGCTTGGGACAGGGGGGTTACGAGCAGTACTTC. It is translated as CASSLGQGGYEQYF.